Listed here are 10 T cell receptor beta chains from one sample, sequenced in a study of tumor-infiltrating lymphocytes in primary liver carcinoma. Reverse transcription of around 0.45 ug total RNA with a constant-region primer produced TCR beta cDNA. ARM-PCR was slightly modified, and three nested multiplex PCR rounds with it gave rise to the TCR beta libraries. With TRBV1-TRBV30 forward primers and a C-beta reverse primer, the first two PCR rounds were run for nine to eleven cycles each. TCRdb redid the calling of the multiplex PCR reads with MiXCR, one entry per CDR3 protein. The sample holds approximately 340,000 distinct CDR3 sequences; almost 65% are singletons and the top ten take 5.5% to 7%. Unsorted whole blood supplied the blood RNA, and germline DNA was isolated too. Sequencing was performed on peripheral blood. Every receptor here comes from a man aged 40-49 years with primary liver carcinoma and hepatitis B virus infection.

This clonotype was seen more than once but under ten times. This sequence joins TRBV6-1 and TRBJ2-7, with 10 bases fitting TRBD1. In germline, CDR1 is MNHNS, CDR2 SASEGT. The length of the CDR3 is 14 residues. J was trimmed by 3 bases and V by 7 bases; bases with no gene match: 6. The CDR3 DNA is TGTGCCAGCACCCCGGGACAGGGGAACTACGAGCAGTACTTC. Translation: CASTPGQGNYEQYF.

This clonotype occurred once. Here the CDR3 omits its conserved ending phenylalanine or tryptophan, so a read error is the likely source. The chain joins TRBV11-2 to TRBJ2-3; D remains ambiguous. There are 15 residues in the CDR3. In germline, CDR1 is SGHAT, CDR2 FQNNGV. The germline V and J ends were trimmed by 2 bases and 6 bases, with 15 bases remaining between them. This chain's CDR3 is CASSLNGDHGDTQYS. The CDR3 nucleotides are TGTGCCAGCAGCTTAAACGGTGACCACGGTGATACGCAGTATTCT.

This clonotype was observed many times. The rearrangement links TRBV6-6 to TRBJ2-5; 9 bases are shared with TRBD1. Per the germline V gene, CDR1 is MNHNY and CDR2 is SVGAGI (reference sequence). V was pared by 6 bases and J by 1 base, with 9 bases of the junction left unmatched. This CDR3 contains 16 residues. The CDR3 here is CASRIGTGHSQETQYF. The DNA for the CDR3 is TGTGCCAGCAGAATTGGGACAGGGCACTCCCAAGAGACCCAGTACTTC.

Comment on this clonotype: This may stem from a read error, because a much larger clone lies one nucleotide away. This CDR3 fails to terminate in the conserved phenylalanine or tryptophan, so it likely reflects a read error. The V call is TRBV6-1, the J call TRBJ2-5; D remains unclear. V lost 7 bases and J lost 2, with 14 bases in between. The CDR3 is 14 residues long. CDR1 is MNHNS and CDR2 is SASEGT in the germline V gene. CDR3 coding DNA: TGTGCCAGCACGTTCGACATCCTTCAAGAGACCCAGTACTCC. It is translated as CASTFDILQETQYS.

The chain recombines TRBV5-6 with TRBJ2-7; TRBD1 matches at 11 bases. CDR1 and CDR2 (germline): SGHDT, YYEEEE. Trimming removed 4 bases from V and 2 bases from J; junction bases left unmatched: 5. The CDR3 totals 15 residues. CDR3 amino acids: CASSPGTGGAYEQYF. The CDR3, as DNA: TGTGCCAGCAGCCCTGGGACAGGGGGAGCCTACGAGCAGTACTTC.

To note about this clonotype: A much larger clone lies a single base off, so this may be a read error. The chain combines TRBV7-8 with TRBJ2-7; TRBD2 might be the D (6 bases). The CDR3 consists of 16 residues. Germline V lookup: CDR1 SGHVS, CDR2 FQNEAQ. DNA for the CDR3: TGTGCCAGCAGCTTAGGTGGTAGCGGATTGTCCTACGACCAGTACTTC. Translation gives CASSLGGSGLSYDQYF.

The chain links TRBV25-1 to TRBJ2-1; 9 bases line up with TRBD2. In germline, CDR1 is MGHDK, CDR2 SYGVNS. The V and J ends lost 4 bases and 8 bases, in that order; junction bases with no gene match: 6. The CDR3 contains 14 residues. The CDR3 nucleotides are TGTGCCAGCAGTGCAAGCGGGAGGTTAGATGAGCAGTTCTTC. As protein: CASSASGRLDEQFF. Full variable domain (outside the CDR3, taken from reference TRBV25-1 and TRBJ2-1): EADIYQTPRYLVIGTGKKITLECSQTMGHDKMYWYQQDPGMELHLIHYSYGVNSTEKGDLSSESTVSRIRTEHFPLTLESARPSHTSQYLCASSASGRLDEQFFGPGTRLTVL.

This clonotype showed up just a few times. The V gene is TRBV12-3 or TRBV12-4, the J gene TRBJ2-3; 7 bases align to TRBD2. The CDR3 is made up of 15 amino acids. J gave up 0 bases and V 7 bases, and 7 bases lay outside the gene matches. DNA for the CDR3: TGTGCCAGCAATCGCCGGGAGGCTAGCACAGATACGCAGTATTTT. Its translation is CASNRREASTDTQYF.

With regard to this clonotype: A clone one base away is much larger, so this may be a read error. The V gene is TRBV12-3 or TRBV12-4, the J gene TRBJ2-5; 7 positions match TRBD1. This CDR3 comprises 14 residues. J gave up 3 bases and V 6 bases, and 7 bases lay outside the gene matches. The CDR3 is CASRETGIKETQYF. The CDR3 DNA is TGTGCCAGCAGAGAGACAGGGATAAAAGAGACCCAGTACTTC.

Comment on this clonotype: This may arise from a read error, as a much more abundant clone is one base away. The CDR3 carries no conserved terminal phenylalanine or tryptophan, so it likely arises from a read error. The chain employs TRBV4-3 and TRBJ1-2; D not resolved. CDR1 is LGHNA and CDR2 is YSLEER in the germline V gene. V was cut by 1 base and J by 2 bases, with 8 bases left in between. This CDR3 has 14 amino acids. The CDR3 bases are TGCGCCAGCAGCCAAGGACGGCAGAACTATGGCTACACCTCC. This translates into CASSQGRQNYGYTS.